These T cell receptor beta chains were read from a single sample in a study of T cells in Graves' hyperthyroidism and ophthalmopathy. TCRdb itself ran the multiplex PCR reads through MiXCR, one entry per CDR3 protein. The sample includes about 360,000 distinct CDR3 sequences, around 13% seen only once; the top ten take roughly 9.2%. Input material: blood. These receptors all stem from a woman in her late teens or twenties with Graves' hyperthyroidism. Both conserved end residues are part of each CDR3. D genes are given only for firm matches. Clone size appears in some rows only: once, few, many, or a class for an expanded clone.

TRBJ1-6	NA	few	TRBV28	CASGLGGRVSPLHF	TGTGCCAGCGGTTTAGGCGGCAGGGTAAGCCCCCTCCACTTT
TRBJ2-7	NA	NA	TRBV5-6	CASSNIYYEQYF	TGTGCCAGCAGCAACATCTACTACGAGCAGTACTTC
TRBJ2-7	TRBD2	many	TRBV2	CASRISGGASYEQYF	TGTGCCAGCAGGATAAGCGGGGGGGCCTCCTACGAGCAGTACTTC
TRBJ2-3	NA	many	TRBV7-9	CASSEIQDTQYF	TGTGCCAGCAGCGAGATTCAAGATACGCAGTATTTT
TRBJ2-4	TRBD2	many	TRBV20-1	CSAPGLAGRGGAKNIQYF	TGCAGTGCCCCTGGACTAGCGGGACGGGGTGGGGCCAAAAACATTCAGTACTTC
TRBJ2-2	NA	many	TRBV3-1	CASSQSGELFF	TGTGCCAGCAGCCAGTCCGGGGAGCTGTTTTTT
TRBJ2-1	TRBD2	many	TRBV20-1	CSAPGGGPQLGEQFF	TGCAGTGCCCCCGGGGGGGGGCCCCAATTAGGGGAGCAGTTCTTC
TRBJ2-1	TRBD2	many	TRBV11-1	CASSLFVSGNSYNEQFF	TGTGCCAGCAGCTTGTTCGTTAGCGGGAACTCCTACAATGAGCAGTTCTTC
TRBJ2-5	NA	many	TRBV5-5	CASSLGLLTRQETQYF	TGTGCCAGCAGCTTGGGCCTGCTGACACGGCAAGAGACCCAGTACTTC
TRBJ2-5	NA	many	TRBV3-1	CASSQRRGAETQYF	TGTGCCAGCAGCCAACGTAGGGGGGCAGAGACCCAGTACTTC
TRBJ1-1	TRBD1	many	TRBV7-9	CASSLGQKFGAFF	TGTGCCAGCAGCCTGGGACAGAAGTTTGGAGCTTTCTTT
TRBJ1-1	NA	NA	TRBV7-6	CASSDFGGAGEAFF	TGTGCCAGCAGCGATTTTGGGGGGGCCGGTGAAGCTTTCTTT
TRBJ1-2	NA	many	TRBV9	CASSVAWGANYGYTF	TGTGCCAGCAGCGTAGCCTGGGGAGCTAACTATGGCTACACCTTC
TRBJ2-1	TRBD1	many	TRBV10-3	CAISSRQGGTNEQFF	TGTGCCATCAGTAGCCGACAGGGTGGAACCAATGAGCAGTTCTTC
TRBJ2-6	NA	few	TRBV19	CASTDGKSGANVLTF	TGTGCCAGTACGGACGGAAAGTCTGGGGCCAACGTCCTGACTTTC
TRBJ2-1	TRBD2	NA	TRBV5-1	CASSLRGLHSGGLVLYNEQFF	TGCGCCAGCAGCTTGCGGGGGCTTCATAGCGGGGGTCTAGTTTTGTACAATGAGCAGTTCTTC
TRBJ2-5	NA	NA	TRBV6-1	CASGRWHPQETQYF	TGTGCCAGCGGTAGGTGGCACCCGCAAGAGACCCAGTACTTC
TRBJ1-2	NA	many	TRBV28	CASTHGPRYGYTF	TGTGCCAGCACCCACGGCCCGCGCTATGGCTACACCTTC
TRBJ1-1	NA	NA	TRBV28	CATTGSTEAFF	TGTGCCACCACGGGGAGCACTGAAGCTTTCTTT
TRBJ2-3	NA	many	TRBV20-1	CSARVLGTTTDTQYF	TGCAGTGCTAGAGTACTGGGAACAACCACAGATACGCAGTATTTT
TRBJ2-1	TRBD2	many	TRBV6-2/TRBV6-3	CASSYLGGGAVGEQFF	TGTGCCAGCAGTTACTTGGGCGGGGGGGCCGTGGGTGAGCAGTTCTTC
TRBJ2-1	NA	many	TRBV5-1	CASSRWDTTANEQFF	TGCGCCAGCAGCCGATGGGACACTACCGCCAATGAGCAGTTCTTC
TRBJ2-3	TRBD2	many	TRBV9	CASSVGGGRTDTQYF	TGTGCCAGCAGCGTTGGCGGGGGAAGGACAGATACGCAGTATTTT
TRBJ1-1	NA	many	TRBV27	CASSSGGADTEAFF	TGTGCCAGCAGTTCCGGGGGCGCGGACACTGAAGCTTTCTTT
TRBJ2-5	TRBD2	many	TRBV6-1	CASSEHRGGRQETQYF	TGTGCCAGCAGTGAACATCGGGGGGGTAGGCAAGAGACCCAGTACTTC
TRBJ2-1	TRBD2	NA	TRBV6-2/TRBV6-3	CASSYGTSGDEQFF	TGTGCCAGCAGTTACGGGACTAGCGGCGATGAGCAGTTCTTC
TRBJ1-1	TRBD1	many	TRBV2	CASRWVGGRNTEAFF	TGTGCCAGCCGGTGGGTAGGGGGCCGGAACACTGAAGCTTTCTTT
TRBJ2-7	TRBD1	many	TRBV12-5	CASGRASGTGTFDPYEQYF	TGTGCTAGTGGGCGGGCCTCCGGGACAGGTACCTTTGACCCCTACGAGCAGTACTTC
TRBJ2-1	TRBD2	NA	TRBV27	CASSFRPRVAGEVGAYNEQFF	TGTGCCAGCAGTTTTAGGCCCCGGGTAGCGGGAGAGGTAGGAGCCTACAATGAGCAGTTCTTC
TRBJ1-5	NA	NA	TRBV6-5	CASSYQRNQPQHF	TGTGCCAGCAGTTACCAGAGAAATCAGCCCCAGCATTTT
TRBJ1-1	TRBD1	NA	TRBV4-3	CASSQGTGGGTEAFF	TGCGCCAGCAGCCAAGGAACAGGGGGCGGGACTGAAGCTTTCTTT
TRBJ1-1	NA	NA	TRBV7-9	CASSSPTALMNTEAFF	TGTGCCAGCAGCTCGCCGACAGCACTTATGAACACTGAAGCTTTCTTT
TRBJ2-4	NA	few	TRBV3-1	CASSPTRDIQYF	TGTGCCAGCAGCCCCACCCGGGACATTCAGTACTTC
TRBJ2-5	TRBD1	many	TRBV29-1	CSVAGQVEETQYF	TGCAGCGTCGCCGGACAGGTTGAAGAGACCCAGTACTTC
TRBJ2-3	NA	many	TRBV7-2	CASSLVRRPDTQYF	TGTGCCAGCAGCTTAGTTCGGAGACCCGATACGCAGTATTTT
TRBJ2-2	NA	many	TRBV3-1	CASSQDSPLGTGELFF	TGTGCCAGCAGCCAAGACAGCCCGTTGGGGACCGGGGAGCTGTTTTTT
TRBJ1-5	NA	many	TRBV27	CASSLAGHHNQPQHF	TGTGCCAGCAGTTTAGCGGGACACCATAATCAGCCCCAGCATTTT
TRBJ2-1	NA	many	TRBV6-2/TRBV6-3	CASSKQNYNEQFF	TGTGCCAGCAGTAAGCAGAACTACAATGAGCAGTTCTTC
TRBJ2-7	NA	few	TRBV9	CASSVETDAYEQYF	TGTGCCAGCAGCGTAGAAACCGATGCCTACGAGCAGTACTTC
TRBJ2-2	NA	many	TRBV2	CASSGGGELFF	TGTGCCAGCAGTGGTGGCGGGGAGCTGTTTTTT
TRBJ2-7	TRBD1	NA	TRBV7-9	CASSSKTGQRSYEQYF	TGTGCCAGCAGCTCTAAGACGGGACAGAGATCCTACGAGCAGTACTTC
TRBJ1-2	NA	NA	TRBV7-9	CASSFPDRTYGYTF	TGTGCCAGCAGCTTTCCGGACAGAACCTATGGCTACACCTTC
TRBJ1-5	NA	NA	TRBV2	CASSTRTGNQPQHF	TGTGCCAGCAGCACCAGGACAGGCAATCAGCCCCAGCATTTT
TRBJ2-1	NA	few	TRBV15	CATSRDRSGKAFF	TGTGCCACCAGCAGAGATCGGTCAGGAAAGGCGTTCTTC
TRBJ2-1	NA	many	TRBV5-1	CASFEGNEQFF	TGCGCCAGCTTCGAGGGTAATGAGCAGTTCTTC
TRBJ1-5	NA	many	TRBV20-1	CSVDSGYSNQPQHF	TGCAGTGTCGACAGTGGCTATAGCAATCAGCCCCAGCATTTT
TRBJ1-1	NA	many	TRBV12-3/TRBV12-4	CASATGYTEAFF	TGTGCCAGCGCGACAGGTTACACTGAAGCTTTCTTT
TRBJ1-2	NA	few	TRBV7-9	CASSPHSTHGYAF	TGTGCCAGCAGCCCTCATAGTACCCATGGCTACGCCTTC
TRBJ2-2	TRBD2	NA	TRBV4-2	CASSQESRGHAGGNTGELFF	TGTGCCAGCAGCCAAGAGAGTCGGGGGCATGCGGGGGGAAACACCGGGGAGCTGTTTTTT
TRBJ1-6	NA	many	TRBV28	CASSSRGVHF	TGTGCCAGCAGTTCCCGGGGGGTCCACTTT
TRBJ2-7	NA	NA	TRBV29-1	CSVGGGPGHYPPYEQYF	TGCAGCGTTGGTGGTGGACCGGGCCACTACCCACCCTACGAGCAGTACTTC
TRBJ1-1	NA	few	TRBV7-2	CASSPLSLNTEAFF	TGTGCCAGCAGCCCACTCAGCTTGAACACTGAAGCTTTCTTT
TRBJ2-7	NA	many	TRBV27	CASSLGGETFSYEQYF	TGTGCCAGCAGTTTAGGAGGGGAAACTTTCTCCTACGAGCAGTACTTC
TRBJ2-2	NA	many	TRBV11-2	CASSFSSGMGTGELFF	TGTGCCAGCAGCTTTTCGTCCGGGATGGGAACCGGGGAGCTGTTTTTT
TRBJ2-1	TRBD2	many	TRBV6-2/TRBV6-3	CASSPGTTDNEQFF	TGTGCCAGCAGCCCCGGGACTACCGACAATGAGCAGTTCTTC
TRBJ2-5	NA	NA	TRBV6-5	CASSYSSGEGRETQYF	TGTGCCAGCAGTTACTCGTCAGGGGAAGGAAGGGAGACCCAGTACTTC
TRBJ2-5	NA	many	TRBV2	CASKGPETQYF	TGTGCCAGCAAAGGTCCAGAGACCCAGTACTTC